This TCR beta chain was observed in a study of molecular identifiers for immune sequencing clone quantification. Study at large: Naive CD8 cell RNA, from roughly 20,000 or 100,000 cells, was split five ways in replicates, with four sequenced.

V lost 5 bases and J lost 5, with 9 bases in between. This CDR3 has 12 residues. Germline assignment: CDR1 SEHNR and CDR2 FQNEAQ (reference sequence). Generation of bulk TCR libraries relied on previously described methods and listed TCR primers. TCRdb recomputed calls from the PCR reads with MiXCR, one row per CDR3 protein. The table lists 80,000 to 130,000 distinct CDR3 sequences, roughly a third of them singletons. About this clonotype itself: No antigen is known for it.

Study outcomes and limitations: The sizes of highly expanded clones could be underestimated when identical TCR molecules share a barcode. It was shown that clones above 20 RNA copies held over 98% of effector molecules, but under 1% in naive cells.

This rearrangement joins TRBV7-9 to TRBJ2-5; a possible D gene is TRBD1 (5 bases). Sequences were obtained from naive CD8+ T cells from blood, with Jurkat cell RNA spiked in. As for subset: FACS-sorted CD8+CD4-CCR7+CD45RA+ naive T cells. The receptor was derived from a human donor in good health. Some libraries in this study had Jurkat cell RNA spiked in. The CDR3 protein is CASSQAGETQYF. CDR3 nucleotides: TGTGCCAGCAGCCAAGCAGGGGAGACCCAGTACTTC.